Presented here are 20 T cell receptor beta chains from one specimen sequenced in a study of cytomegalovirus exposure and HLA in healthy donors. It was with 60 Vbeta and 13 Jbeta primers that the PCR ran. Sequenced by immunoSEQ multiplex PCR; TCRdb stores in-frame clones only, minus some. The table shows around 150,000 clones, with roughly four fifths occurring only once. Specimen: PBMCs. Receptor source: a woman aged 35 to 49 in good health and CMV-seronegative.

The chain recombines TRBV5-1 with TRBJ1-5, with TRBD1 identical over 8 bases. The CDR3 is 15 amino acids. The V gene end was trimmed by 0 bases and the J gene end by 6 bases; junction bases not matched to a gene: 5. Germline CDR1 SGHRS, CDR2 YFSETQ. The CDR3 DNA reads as TGCGCCAGCAGCTTGGCCGGACAGGGTAGTCAGCCCCAGCATTTT. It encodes CASSLAGQGSQPQHF.

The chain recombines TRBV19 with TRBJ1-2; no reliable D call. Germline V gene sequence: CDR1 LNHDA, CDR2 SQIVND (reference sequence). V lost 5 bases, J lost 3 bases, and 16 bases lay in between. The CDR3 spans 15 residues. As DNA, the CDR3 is TGTGCCAGTAGTCGAGGGCAGCCGAGTGACTATGGCTACACCTTC. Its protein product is CASSRGQPSDYGYTF.

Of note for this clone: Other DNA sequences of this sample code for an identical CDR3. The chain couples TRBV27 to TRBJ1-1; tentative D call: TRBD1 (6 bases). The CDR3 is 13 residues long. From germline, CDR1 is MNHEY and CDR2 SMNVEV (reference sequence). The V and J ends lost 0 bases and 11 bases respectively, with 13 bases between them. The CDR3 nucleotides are TGTGCCAGCAGTTTATCATTGGCAGGGGAGGCTTTCTTT. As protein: CASSLSLAGEAFF.

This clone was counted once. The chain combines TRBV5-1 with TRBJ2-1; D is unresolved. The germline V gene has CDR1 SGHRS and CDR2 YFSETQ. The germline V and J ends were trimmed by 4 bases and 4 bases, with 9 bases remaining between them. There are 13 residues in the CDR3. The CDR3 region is CASSPPVYNEQFF. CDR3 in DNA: TGCGCCAGCAGCCCCCCAGTGTACAATGAGCAGTTCTTC.

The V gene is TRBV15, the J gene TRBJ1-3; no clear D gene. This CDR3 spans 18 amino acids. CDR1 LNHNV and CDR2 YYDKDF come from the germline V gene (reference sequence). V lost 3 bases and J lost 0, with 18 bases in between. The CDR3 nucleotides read TGTGCCACCAGCAGGGGCGAGATGAATCCCCACTCTGGAAACACCATATATTTT. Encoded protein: CATSRGEMNPHSGNTIYF. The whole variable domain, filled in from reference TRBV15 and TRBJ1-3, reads DAMVIQNPRYQVTQFGKPVTLSCSQTLNHNVMYWYQQKSSQAPKLLFHYYDKDFNNEADTPDNFQSRRPNTSFCFLDIRSPGLGDTAMYLCATSRGEMNPHSGNTIYFGEGSWLTVV.

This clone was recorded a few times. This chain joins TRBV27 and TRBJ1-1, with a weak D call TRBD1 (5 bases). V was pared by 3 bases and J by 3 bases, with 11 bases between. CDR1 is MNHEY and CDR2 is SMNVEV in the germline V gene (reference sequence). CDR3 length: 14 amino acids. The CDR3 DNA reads TGTGCCAGCAGTTTGGAGGGGTACCACACTGAAGCTTTCTTT. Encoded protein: CASSLEGYHTEAFF.

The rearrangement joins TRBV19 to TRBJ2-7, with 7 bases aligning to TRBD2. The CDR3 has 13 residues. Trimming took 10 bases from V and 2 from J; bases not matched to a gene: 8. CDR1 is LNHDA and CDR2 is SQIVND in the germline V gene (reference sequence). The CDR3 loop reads CATRRDYTYEQYF. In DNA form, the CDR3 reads TGTGCCACCCGCCGGGACTATACCTACGAGCAGTACTTC.

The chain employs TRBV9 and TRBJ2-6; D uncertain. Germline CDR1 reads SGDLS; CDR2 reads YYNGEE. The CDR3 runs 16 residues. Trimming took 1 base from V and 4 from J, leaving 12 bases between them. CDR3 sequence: CASSVMGHFGANVLTF. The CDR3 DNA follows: TGTGCCAGCAGCGTAATGGGCCACTTCGGGGCCAACGTCCTGACTTTC.

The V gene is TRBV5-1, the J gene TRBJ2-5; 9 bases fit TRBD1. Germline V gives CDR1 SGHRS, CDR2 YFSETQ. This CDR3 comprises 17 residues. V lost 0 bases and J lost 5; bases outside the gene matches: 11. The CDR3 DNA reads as TGCGCCAGCAGCTTGGAGGGCCCAACAGGGGGCGGGGAGACCCAGTACTTC. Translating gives CASSLEGPTGGGETQYF. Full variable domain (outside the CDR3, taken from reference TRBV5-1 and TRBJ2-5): KAGVTQTPRYLIKTRGQQVTLSCSPISGHRSVSWYQQTPGQGLQFLFEYFSETQRNKGNFPGRFSGRQFSNSRSEMNVSTLELGDSALYLCASSLEGPTGGGETQYFGPGTRLLVL.

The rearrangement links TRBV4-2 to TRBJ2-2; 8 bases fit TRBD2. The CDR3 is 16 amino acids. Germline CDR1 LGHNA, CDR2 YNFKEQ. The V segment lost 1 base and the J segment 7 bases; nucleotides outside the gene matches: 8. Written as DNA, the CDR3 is TGTGCCAGCAGCCAAGTCACCGGGAGGGGTGGCGGGGAGCTGTTTTTT. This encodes CASSQVTGRGGGELFF.

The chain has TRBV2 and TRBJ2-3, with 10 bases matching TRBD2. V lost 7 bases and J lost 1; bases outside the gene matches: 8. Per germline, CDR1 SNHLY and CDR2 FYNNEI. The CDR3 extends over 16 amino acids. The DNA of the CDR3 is TGTGCCAGCAATCTGGAGCGGGAGGGTGGCACAGATACGCAGTATTTT. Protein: CASNLEREGGTDTQYF.

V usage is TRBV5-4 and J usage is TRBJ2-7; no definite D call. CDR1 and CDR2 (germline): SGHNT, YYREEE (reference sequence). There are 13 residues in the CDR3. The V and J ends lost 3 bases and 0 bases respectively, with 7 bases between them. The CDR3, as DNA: TGTGCCAGCAGCTCCGACATCTCCTACGAGCAGTACTTC. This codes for CASSSDISYEQYF.

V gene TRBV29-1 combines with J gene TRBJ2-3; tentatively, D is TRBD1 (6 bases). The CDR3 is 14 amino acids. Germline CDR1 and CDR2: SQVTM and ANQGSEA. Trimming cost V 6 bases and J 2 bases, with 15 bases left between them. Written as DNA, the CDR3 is TGCAGCGTCTACGGGGACACGGACACAGATACGCAGTATTTT. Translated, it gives CSVYGDTDTDTQYF.

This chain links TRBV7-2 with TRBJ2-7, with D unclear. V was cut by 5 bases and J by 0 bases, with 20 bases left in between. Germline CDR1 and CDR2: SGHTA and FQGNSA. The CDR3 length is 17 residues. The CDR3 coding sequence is TGTGCCAGCAGCACAAGTGGTGACTCCCCGAGCTCCTACGAGCAGTACTTC. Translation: CASSTSGDSPSSYEQYF.

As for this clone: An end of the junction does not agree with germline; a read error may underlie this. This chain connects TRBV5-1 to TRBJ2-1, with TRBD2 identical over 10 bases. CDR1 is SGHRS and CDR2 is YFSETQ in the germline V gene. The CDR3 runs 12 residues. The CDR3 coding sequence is TGCGCCAGCAGCCTTTCTAGCGGGAGTAGGATCTTC. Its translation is CASSLSSGSRIF.

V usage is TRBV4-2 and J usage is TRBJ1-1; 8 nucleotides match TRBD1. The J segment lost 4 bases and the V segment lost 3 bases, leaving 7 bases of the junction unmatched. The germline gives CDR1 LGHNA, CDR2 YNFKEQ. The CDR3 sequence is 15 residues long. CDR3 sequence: CASSHAGGSATEAFF. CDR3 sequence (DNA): TGTGCCAGCAGCCATGCAGGGGGCTCGGCCACTGAAGCTTTCTTT.

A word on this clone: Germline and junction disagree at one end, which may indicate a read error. CDR3 residues: CATTRGETRYF. The CDR3, as DNA: TGTGCCACCACACGCGGGGAGACCCGGTACTTC. This chain joins TRBV6-5 and TRBJ2-5; a weak D match, TRBD2 (6 bases). The CDR3 extends over 11 amino acids. Germline loops: CDR1 MNHEY, CDR2 SVGAGI.

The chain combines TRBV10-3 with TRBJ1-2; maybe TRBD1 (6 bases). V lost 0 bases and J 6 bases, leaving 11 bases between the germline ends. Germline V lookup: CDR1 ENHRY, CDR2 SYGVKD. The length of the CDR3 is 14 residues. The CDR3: CAISESTGDHGYTF. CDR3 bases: TGTGCCATCAGTGAGTCGACAGGAGATCATGGCTACACCTTC.

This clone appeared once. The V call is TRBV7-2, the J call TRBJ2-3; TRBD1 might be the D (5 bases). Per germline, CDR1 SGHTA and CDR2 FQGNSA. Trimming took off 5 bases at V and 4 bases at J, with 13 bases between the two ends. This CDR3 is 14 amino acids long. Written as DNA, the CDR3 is TGTGCCAGCAGCGAAGGGGCAGTTTCAGATACGCAGTATTTT. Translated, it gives CASSEGAVSDTQYF.

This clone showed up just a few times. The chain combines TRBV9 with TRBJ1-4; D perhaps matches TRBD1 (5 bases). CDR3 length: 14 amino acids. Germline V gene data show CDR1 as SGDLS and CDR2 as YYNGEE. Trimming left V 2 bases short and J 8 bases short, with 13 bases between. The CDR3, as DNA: TGTGCCAGCAGCGTGGGACCGGAGGGGGAAAAACTGTTTTTT. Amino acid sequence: CASSVGPEGEKLFF.